This T cell receptor (beta chain) appears in the sequencing data of a study of cytomegalovirus exposure and HLA in healthy donors. Whole-study context: Falling in the Caucasian-associated ancestry cluster were 65% to 90% of 300 to 500 genotyped donors. General observations from the study: In an earlier analysis, in approximately 630 donors, most V segments appeared productive either ~90% or ~30% of the time. Researchers reported that a few CMV-associated chains were confirmed in vitro as CMV antigen-specific.

Regarding this clone: Its antigen is not identified.

Both 60 Vbeta primers and 13 Jbeta primers went into the PCR. Data came from immunoSEQ multiplex PCR; TCRdb stores just in-frame clones and leaves some out. The table records approximately 97,000 clones, around 86% of them present only once. Germline loops: CDR1 SGDLS, CDR2 YYNGEE. The CDR3 runs to 18 residues. The junction had 8 bases not matched to a gene; V was cut back by 0 bases and J by 0 bases. The TCR originated in a woman in her 70s in good health and CMV-seropositive. The rearrangement joins TRBV9 to TRBJ1-3; TRBD1 matches 8 bases. Sequenced: PBMCs. CDR3 residues: CASSVASGTGNSGNTIYF. In nucleotides, the CDR3 is TGTGCCAGCAGCGTAGCTTCTGGGACAGGTAACTCTGGAAACACCATATATTTT.